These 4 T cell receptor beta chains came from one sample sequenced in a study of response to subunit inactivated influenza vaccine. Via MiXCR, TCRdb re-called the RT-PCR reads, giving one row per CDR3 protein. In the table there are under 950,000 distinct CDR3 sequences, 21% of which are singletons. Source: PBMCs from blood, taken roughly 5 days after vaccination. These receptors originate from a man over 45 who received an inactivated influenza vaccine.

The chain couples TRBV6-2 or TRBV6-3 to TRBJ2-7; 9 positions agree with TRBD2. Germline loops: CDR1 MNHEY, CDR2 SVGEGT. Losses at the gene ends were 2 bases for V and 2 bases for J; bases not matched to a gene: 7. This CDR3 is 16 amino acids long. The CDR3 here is CASSYPGLAEPYEQYF. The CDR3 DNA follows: TGTGCCAGCAGTTACCCGGGACTAGCAGAACCCTACGAGCAGTACTTC.

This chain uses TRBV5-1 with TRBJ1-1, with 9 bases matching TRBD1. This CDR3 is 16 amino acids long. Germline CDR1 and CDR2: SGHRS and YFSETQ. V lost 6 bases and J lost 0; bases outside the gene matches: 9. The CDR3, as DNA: TGCGCCAGCACCTACGGGACAGGGATTATGAACACTGAAGCTTTCTTT. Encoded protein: CASTYGTGIMNTEAFF.

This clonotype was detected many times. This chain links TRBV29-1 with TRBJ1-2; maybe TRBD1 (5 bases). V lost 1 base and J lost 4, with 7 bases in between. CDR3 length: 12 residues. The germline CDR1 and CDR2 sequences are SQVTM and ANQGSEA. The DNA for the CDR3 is TGCAGCGTTGAAGCAGGGAGCTATGGCTACACCTTC. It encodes CSVEAGSYGYTF. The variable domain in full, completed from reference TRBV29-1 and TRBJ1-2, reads SAVISQKPSRDICQRGTSLTIQCQVDSQVTMMFWYRQQPGQSLTLIATANQGSEATYESGFVIDKFPISRPNLTFSTLTVSNMSPEDSSIYLCSVEAGSYGYTFGSGTRLTVV.

The CDR3 nucleotides are TGTGCCAGCAGTTTTGGGGGGACTGTGGTGGAGACCCAGTACTTC. This gives the protein CASSFGGTVVETQYF. The chain uses TRBV12-3 or TRBV12-4 and TRBJ2-5; maybe TRBD2 (6 bases). V shed 3 bases and J shed 5 bases, with 16 bases lying between them. The CDR3 extends over 15 amino acids.